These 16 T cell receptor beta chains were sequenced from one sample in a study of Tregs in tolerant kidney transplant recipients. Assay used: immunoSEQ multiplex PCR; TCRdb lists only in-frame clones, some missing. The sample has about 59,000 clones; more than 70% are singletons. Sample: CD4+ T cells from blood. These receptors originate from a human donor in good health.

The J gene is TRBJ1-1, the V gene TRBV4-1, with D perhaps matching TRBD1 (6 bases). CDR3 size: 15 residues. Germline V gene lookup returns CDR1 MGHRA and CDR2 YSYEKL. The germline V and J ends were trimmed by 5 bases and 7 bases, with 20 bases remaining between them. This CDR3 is CASSDYGKGGLEAFF. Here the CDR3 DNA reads TGCGCCAGCAGCGATTACGGCAAGGGGGGGCTTGAAGCTTTCTTT.

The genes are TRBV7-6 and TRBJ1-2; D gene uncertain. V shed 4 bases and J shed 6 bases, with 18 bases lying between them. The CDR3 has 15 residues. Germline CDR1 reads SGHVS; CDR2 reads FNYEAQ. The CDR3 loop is CASSSRAGDWNGYTF. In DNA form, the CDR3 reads TGTGCCAGCAGCTCTAGGGCTGGGGATTGGAATGGCTACACCTTC.

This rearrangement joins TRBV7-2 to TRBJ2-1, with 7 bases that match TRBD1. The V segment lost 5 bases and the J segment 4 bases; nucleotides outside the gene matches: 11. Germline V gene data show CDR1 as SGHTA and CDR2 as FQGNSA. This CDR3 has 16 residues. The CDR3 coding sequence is TGTGCCAGCAGCCTCAACCCGGGACAGCTTTACAATGAGCAGTTCTTC. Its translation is CASSLNPGQLYNEQFF.

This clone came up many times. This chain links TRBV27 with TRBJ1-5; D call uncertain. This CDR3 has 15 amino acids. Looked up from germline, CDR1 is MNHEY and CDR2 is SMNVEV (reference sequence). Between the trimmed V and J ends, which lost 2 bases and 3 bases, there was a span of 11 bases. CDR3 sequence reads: CASSLTAGINQPQHF. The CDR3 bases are TGTGCCAGCAGTTTAACGGCAGGTATCAATCAGCCCCAGCATTTT.

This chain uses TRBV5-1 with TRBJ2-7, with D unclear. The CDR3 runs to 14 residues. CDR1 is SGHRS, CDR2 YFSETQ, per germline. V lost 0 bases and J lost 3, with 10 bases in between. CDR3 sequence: CASSLAPRDYEQYF. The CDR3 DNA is TGCGCCAGCAGCTTGGCCCCAAGGGACTACGAGCAGTACTTC.

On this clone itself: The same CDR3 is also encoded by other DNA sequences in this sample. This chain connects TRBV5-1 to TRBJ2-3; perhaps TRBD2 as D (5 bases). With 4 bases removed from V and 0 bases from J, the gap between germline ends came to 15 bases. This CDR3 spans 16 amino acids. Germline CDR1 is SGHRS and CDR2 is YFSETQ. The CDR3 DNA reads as TGCGCCAGCAGCCGGGAAGGGATACCTAGCACAGATACGCAGTATTTT. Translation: CASSREGIPSTDTQYF.

CDR3 sequence (DNA): TGTGCCAGCAGTTCCGGATTGAGCTCCTACAATGAGCAGTTCTTC. This gives the protein CASSSGLSSYNEQFF. This chain links TRBV5-8 with TRBJ2-1; no firm D call. V was clipped by 5 bases and J by 0 bases, with 12 bases between them. There are 15 residues in the CDR3. The germline CDR1 and CDR2 sequences are SGHTS and YDEGEE.

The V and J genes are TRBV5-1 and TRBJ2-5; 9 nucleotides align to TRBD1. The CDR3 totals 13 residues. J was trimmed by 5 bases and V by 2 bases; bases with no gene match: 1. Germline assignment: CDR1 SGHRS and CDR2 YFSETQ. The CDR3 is CASSLTGGETQYF. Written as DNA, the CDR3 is TGCGCCAGCAGCTTAACAGGGGGCGAGACCCAGTACTTC.

CDR3 sequence reads: CSARDRPLSTF. CDR3 nucleotides: TGCAGTGCTAGAGACAGGCCCTTGAGCACCTTC. The chain links TRBV20-1 to TRBJ1-2; D unresolved. Germline V gives CDR1 DFQATT, CDR2 SNEGSKA (reference sequence). V gave up 0 bases and J gave up 13 bases, with 12 bases separating them. This CDR3 has 11 amino acids.

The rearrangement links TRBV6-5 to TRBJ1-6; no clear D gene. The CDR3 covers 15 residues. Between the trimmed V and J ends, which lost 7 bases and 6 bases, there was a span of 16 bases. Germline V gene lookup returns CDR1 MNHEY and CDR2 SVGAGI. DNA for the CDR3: TGTGCCAGCAAGGTCAAAGCAGACCTTAATTCACCCCTCCACTTT. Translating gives CASKVKADLNSPLHF.

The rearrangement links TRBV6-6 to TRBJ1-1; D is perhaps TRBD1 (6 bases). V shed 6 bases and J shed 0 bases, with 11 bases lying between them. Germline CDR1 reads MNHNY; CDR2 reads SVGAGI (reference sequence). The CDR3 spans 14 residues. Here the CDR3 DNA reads TGTGCCAGCAGCTCCCGGGGGCTGAACACTGAAGCTTTCTTT. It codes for CASSSRGLNTEAFF.

The CDR3 bases are TGTGCCAGCACCACAGGGGACAGGGCATCGGAAGGCTACACCTTC. Its protein product is CASTTGDRASEGYTF. The chain combines TRBV7-9 with TRBJ1-2, with TRBD1 matching 9 bases. Trimming took 7 bases from V and 8 from J; bases not matched to a gene: 14. The CDR3 totals 15 residues. CDR1 SEHNR and CDR2 FQNEAQ come from the germline V gene (reference sequence). Supplemented by reference TRBV7-9 and TRBJ1-2, the full variable domain reads DTGVSQNPRHKITKRGQNVTFRCDPISEHNRLYWYRQTLGQGPEFLTYFQNEAQLEKSRLLSDRFSAERPKGSFSTLEIQRTEQGDSAMYLCASTTGDRASEGYTFGSGTRLTVV.

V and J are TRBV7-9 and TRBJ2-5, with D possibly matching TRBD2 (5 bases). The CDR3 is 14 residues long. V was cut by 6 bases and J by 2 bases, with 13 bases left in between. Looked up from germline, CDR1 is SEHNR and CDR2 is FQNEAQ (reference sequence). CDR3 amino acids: CASSNGVTQETQYF. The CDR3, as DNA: TGTGCCAGCAGTAACGGGGTCACACAAGAGACCCAGTACTTC.

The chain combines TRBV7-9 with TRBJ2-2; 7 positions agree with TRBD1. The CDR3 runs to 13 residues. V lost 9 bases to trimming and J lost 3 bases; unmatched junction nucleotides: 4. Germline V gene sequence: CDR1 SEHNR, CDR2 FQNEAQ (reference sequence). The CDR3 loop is CARTGTDTGELFF. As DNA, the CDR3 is TGTGCCAGAACAGGGACAGACACCGGGGAGCTGTTTTTT.

In DNA, the CDR3 is TGTGCCAGCAGTTGGGCCCCAGGGGGGTCACCCCTCCACTTT. This translates into CASSWAPGGSPLHF. The chain links TRBV6-5 to TRBJ1-6, with 7 nucleotides matching TRBD1. This CDR3 spans 14 amino acids. Germline V lookup: CDR1 MNHEY, CDR2 SVGAGI. V dropped 4 bases and J dropped 10; count of bases not matched to a gene: 7.

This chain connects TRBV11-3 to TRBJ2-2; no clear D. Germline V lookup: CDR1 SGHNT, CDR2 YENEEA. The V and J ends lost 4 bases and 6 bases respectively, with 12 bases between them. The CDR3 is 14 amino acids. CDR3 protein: CASSYSTLAGELFF. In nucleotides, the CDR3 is TGTGCCAGCAGCTACTCAACATTAGCCGGGGAGCTGTTTTTT.